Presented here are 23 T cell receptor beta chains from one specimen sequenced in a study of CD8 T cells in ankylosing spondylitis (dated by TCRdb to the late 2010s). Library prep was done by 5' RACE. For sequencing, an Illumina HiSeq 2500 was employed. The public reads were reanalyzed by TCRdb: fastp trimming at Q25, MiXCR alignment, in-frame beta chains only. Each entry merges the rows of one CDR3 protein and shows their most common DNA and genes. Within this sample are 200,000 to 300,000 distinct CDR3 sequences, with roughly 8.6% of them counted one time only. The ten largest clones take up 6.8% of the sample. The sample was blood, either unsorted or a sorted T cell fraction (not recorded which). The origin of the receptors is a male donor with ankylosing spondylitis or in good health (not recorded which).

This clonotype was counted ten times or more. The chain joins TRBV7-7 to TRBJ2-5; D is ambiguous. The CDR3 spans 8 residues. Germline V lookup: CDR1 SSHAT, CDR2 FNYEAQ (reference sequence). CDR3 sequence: CATPTQYF. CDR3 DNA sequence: TGTGCTACCCCGACCCAGTACTTC.

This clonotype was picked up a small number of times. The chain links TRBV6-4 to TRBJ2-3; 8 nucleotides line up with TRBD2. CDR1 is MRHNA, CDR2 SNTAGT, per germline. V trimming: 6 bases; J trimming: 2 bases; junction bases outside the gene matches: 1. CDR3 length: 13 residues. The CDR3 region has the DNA TGTGCCAGCAGCGGGGGGGCCACAGATACGCAGTATTTT. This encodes CASSGGATDTQYF.

CDR3 in DNA: TGTGCCAGTAGTTCCACAGGGGACGTGTCCTACGAGCAGTACTTC. Translation gives CASSSTGDVSYEQYF. V is TRBV19 and J is TRBJ2-7; 7 nucleotides align to TRBD1. Germline V gene sequence: CDR1 LNHDA, CDR2 SQIVND (reference sequence). V gave up 5 bases and J gave up 1 base; unmatched junction bases: 8. The CDR3 totals 15 residues.

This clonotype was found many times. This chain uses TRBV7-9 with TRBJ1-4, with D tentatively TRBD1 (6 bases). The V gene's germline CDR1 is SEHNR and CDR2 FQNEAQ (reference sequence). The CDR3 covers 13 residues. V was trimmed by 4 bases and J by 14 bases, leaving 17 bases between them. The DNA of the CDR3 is TGTGCCAGCAGCTACGATTCGGGGGCGAAGCTGTTTTTT. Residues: CASSYDSGAKLFF. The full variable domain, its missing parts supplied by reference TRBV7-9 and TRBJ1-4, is DTGVSQNPRHKITKRGQNVTFRCDPISEHNRLYWYRQTLGQGPEFLTYFQNEAQLEKSRLLSDRFSAERPKGSFSTLEIQRTEQGDSAMYLCASSYDSGAKLFFGSGTQLSVL.

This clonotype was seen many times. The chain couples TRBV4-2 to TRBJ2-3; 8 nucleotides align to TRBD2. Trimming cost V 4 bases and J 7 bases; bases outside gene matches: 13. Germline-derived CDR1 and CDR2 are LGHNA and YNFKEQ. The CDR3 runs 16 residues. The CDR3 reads CASSPTGAGAVYTQYF. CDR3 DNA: TGTGCCAGCAGCCCAACAGGAGCGGGAGCGGTATATACGCAGTATTTT.

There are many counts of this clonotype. The CDR3 loop is CSAAVSAYYEQYF. The CDR3 DNA reads TGCAGTGCCGCCGTATCGGCGTACTACGAGCAGTACTTC. J is TRBJ2-7 and V is TRBV20-1; D unclear. The CDR3 covers 13 residues. Trimming removed 6 bases at V and 3 bases at J, with 15 bases between. Germline V lookup: CDR1 DFQATT, CDR2 SNEGSKA (reference sequence).

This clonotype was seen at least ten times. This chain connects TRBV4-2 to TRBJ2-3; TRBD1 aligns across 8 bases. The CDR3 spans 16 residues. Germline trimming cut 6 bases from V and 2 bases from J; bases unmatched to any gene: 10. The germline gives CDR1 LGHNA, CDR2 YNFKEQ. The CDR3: CASRSDRGLSTDTQYF. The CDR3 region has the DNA TGTGCCAGCAGATCAGACAGGGGACTCTCCACAGATACGCAGTATTTT.

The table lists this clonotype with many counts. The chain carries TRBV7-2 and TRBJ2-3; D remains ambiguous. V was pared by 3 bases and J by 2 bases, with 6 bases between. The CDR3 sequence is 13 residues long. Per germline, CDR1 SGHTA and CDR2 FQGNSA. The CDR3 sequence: CASSLRNTDTQYF. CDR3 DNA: TGTGCCAGCAGCTTGAGGAACACAGATACGCAGTATTTT.

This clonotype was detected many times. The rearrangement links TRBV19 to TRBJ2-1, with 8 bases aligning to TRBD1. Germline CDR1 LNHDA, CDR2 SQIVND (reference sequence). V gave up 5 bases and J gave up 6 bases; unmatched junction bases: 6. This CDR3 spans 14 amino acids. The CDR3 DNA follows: TGTGCCAGTAGTCCAGGACAGGGAAGCAATGAGCAGTTCTTC. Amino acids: CASSPGQGSNEQFF.

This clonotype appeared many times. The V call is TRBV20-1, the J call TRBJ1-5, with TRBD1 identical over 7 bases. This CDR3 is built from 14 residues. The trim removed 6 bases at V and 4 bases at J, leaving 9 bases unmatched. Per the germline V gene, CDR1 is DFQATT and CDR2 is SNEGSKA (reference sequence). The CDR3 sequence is CSARGPGGNQPQHF. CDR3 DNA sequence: TGCAGTGCCCGGGGGCCAGGGGGGAATCAGCCCCAGCATTTT.

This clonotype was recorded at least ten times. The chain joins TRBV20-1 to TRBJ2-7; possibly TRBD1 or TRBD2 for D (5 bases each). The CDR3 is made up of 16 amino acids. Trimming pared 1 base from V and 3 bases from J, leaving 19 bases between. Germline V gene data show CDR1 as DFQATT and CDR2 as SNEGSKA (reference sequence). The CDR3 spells CSARGRGATESYEQYF. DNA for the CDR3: TGCAGTGCTAGAGGGCGAGGGGCGACGGAAAGCTACGAGCAGTACTTC.

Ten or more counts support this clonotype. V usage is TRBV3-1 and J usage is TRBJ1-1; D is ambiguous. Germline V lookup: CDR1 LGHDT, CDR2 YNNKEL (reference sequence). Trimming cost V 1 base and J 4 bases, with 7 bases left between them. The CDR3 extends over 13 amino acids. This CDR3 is CASSQGWRTEAFF. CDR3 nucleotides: TGTGCCAGCAGCCAAGGATGGCGCACTGAAGCTTTCTTT.

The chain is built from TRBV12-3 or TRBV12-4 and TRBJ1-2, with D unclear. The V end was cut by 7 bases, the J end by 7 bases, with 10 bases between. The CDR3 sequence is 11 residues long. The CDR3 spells CASIDPSGYTF. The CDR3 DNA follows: TGTGCCAGCATCGACCCATCTGGCTACACCTTC.

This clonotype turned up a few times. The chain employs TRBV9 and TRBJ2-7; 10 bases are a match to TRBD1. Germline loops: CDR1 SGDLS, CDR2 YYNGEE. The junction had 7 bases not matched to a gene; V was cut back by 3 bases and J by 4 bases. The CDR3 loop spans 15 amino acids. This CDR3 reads CASSGRDRGLYEQYF. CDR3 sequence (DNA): TGTGCCAGCAGCGGCCGGGACAGGGGTTTGTACGAGCAGTACTTC.

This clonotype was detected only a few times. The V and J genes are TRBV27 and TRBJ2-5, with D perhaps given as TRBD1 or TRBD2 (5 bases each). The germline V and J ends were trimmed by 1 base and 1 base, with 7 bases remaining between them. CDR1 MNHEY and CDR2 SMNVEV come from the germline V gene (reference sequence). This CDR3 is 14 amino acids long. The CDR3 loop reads CASSLWGIQETQYF. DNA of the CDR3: TGTGCCAGCAGTTTATGGGGGATCCAAGAGACCCAGTACTTC.

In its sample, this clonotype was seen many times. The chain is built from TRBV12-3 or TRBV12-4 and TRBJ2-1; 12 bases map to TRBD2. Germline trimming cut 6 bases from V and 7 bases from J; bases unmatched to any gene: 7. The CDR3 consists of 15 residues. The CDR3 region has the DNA TGTGCCAGCAGCACTAGCGGGAGGTCAGCGAATGAGCAGTTCTTC. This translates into CASSTSGRSANEQFF.

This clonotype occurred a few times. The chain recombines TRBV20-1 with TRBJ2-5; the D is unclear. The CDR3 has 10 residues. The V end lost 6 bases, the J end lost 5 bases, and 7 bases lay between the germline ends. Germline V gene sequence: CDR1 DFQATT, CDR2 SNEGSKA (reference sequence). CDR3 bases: TGCAGTGCGGTTCGGGAGACCCAGTACTTC. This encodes CSAVRETQYF.

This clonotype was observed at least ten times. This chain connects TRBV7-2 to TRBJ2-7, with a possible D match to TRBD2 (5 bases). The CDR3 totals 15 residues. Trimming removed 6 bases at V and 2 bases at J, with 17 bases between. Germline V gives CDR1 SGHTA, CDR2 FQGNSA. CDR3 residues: CASSNGPGVTYEQYF. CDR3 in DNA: TGTGCCAGCAGTAATGGCCCCGGGGTAACCTACGAGCAGTACTTC.

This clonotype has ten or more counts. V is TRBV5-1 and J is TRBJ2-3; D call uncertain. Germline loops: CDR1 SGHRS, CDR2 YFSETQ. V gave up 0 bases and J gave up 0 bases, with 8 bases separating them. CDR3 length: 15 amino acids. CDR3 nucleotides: TGCGCCAGCAGCTTGGCCAGGCTGAGCACAGATACGCAGTATTTT. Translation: CASSLARLSTDTQYF.

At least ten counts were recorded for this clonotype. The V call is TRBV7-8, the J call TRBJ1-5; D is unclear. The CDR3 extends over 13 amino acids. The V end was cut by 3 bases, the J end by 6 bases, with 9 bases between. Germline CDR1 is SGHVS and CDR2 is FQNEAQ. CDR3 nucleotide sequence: TGTGCCAGCAGCTTCAAGTTGGGTCAGCCCCAGCATTTT. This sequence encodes CASSFKLGQPQHF.

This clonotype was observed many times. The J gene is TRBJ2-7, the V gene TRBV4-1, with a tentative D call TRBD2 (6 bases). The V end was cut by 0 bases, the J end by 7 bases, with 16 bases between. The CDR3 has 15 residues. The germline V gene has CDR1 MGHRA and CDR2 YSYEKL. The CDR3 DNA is TGCGCCAGCAGCCAAGAGAGGATGGCGCGGGGAGAGCAGTACTTC. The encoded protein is CASSQERMARGEQYF.

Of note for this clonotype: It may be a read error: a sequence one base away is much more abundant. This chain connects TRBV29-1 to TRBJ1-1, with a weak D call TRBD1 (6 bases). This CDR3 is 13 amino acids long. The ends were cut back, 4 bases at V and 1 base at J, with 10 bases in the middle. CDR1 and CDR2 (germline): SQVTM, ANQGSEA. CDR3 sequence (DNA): TGCAGCGTTGTCGCCAGGGGGAACACTGAAGCTTTCTTT. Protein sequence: CSVVARGNTEAFF.

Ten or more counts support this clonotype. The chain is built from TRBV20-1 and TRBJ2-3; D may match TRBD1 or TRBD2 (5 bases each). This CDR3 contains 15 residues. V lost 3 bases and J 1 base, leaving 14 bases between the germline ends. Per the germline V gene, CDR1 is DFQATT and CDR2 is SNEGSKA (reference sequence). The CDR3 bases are TGCAGTGCTAGCCACGGGACCGCTCGCACAGATACGCAGTATTTT. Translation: CSASHGTARTDTQYF.